The T cell receptor (beta chain) under discussion was sequenced for a study of T cell repertoires in cytomegalovirus infection. Study findings and constraints: Using cumulative public TCR beta family frequency, the authors identified those who carried CMV together with the relevant HLA.

The trim removed 1 base at V and 3 bases at J, leaving 6 bases unmatched. The germline V gene encodes CDR1 SGHTA and CDR2 FQGNSA. There are 18 residues in the CDR3. This clonotype was recorded at least ten times. Its target is unknown. TCRdb used MiXCR to reprocess the reads, holding one entry per CDR3 protein. Among a few hundred thousand distinct CDR3 sequences, over 15% were seen once, and the ten largest hold approximately 51%. Sequenced input: CD8+ T cells from PBMCs. The source is a human donor in good health (CMV status not recorded). Some clones in this sample may be carry-over from other donors' samples. This chain links TRBV7-2 with TRBJ2-3, with TRBD2 matching over 14 bases. CDR3 nucleotides: TGTGCCAGCAGCTTAGGACTAGCGGGGGGGATGTTGACAGATACGCAGTATTTT. Residues: CASSLGLAGGMLTDTQYF.